The 29 T cell receptor beta chains listed next were all sequenced from one sample in a study of cytomegalovirus exposure and HLA in healthy donors (dated by TCRdb to about 2017). Receptors were amplified or captured by the immunoSEQ multiplex PCR assay. For the multiplex PCR, a mixture combining 60 forward primers for TCR Vbeta segments and 13 reverse primers for TCR Jbeta segments was used. The table was pulled from immuneACCESS by TCRdb, which kept in-frame rearrangements only. Such tables lose some clones; where checked, under half of the loss comes from unresolved V genes, and the rest has no known cause. Within this sample are some 100,000 clones, with around three quarters of them counted one time only. The ten largest clonotypes hold about 2% of the sample. Material for sequencing was PBMCs. These receptors were collected from a human donor in good health.

This chain joins TRBV28 and TRBJ1-1; 7 bases agree with TRBD1. The CDR3 loop spans 13 amino acids. Germline trimming cut 10 bases from V and 3 bases from J; bases unmatched to any gene: 8. Germline V gene sequence: CDR1 MDHEN, CDR2 SYDVKM. The CDR3 protein is CATRGTGDTEAFF. Here the CDR3 DNA reads TGTGCCACCCGGGGCACAGGGGACACTGAAGCTTTCTTT.

A few counts support this clone. The chain is built from TRBV6-5 and TRBJ2-6; TRBD1 might be the D (6 bases). The CDR3 is made up of 15 amino acids. V was cut by 5 bases and J by 2 bases, with 10 bases left in between. Germline V gene data show CDR1 as MNHEY and CDR2 as SVGAGI. The CDR3 coding sequence is TGTGCCAGCAGTCCACAGGGTACTGGGGCCAACGTCCTGACTTTC. Encoded protein: CASSPQGTGANVLTF.

The chain joins TRBV5-8 to TRBJ2-5; D uncertain. Trimming took 0 bases from V and 1 from J, leaving 13 bases between them. The CDR3 totals 16 residues. Germline lookup yields CDR1 SGHTS and CDR2 YDEGEE. The CDR3 sequence is CASSLVLAHRQETQYF. CDR3 DNA: TGTGCCAGCAGCTTGGTCTTAGCCCACCGCCAAGAGACCCAGTACTTC.

This chain links TRBV27 with TRBJ2-7, with TRBD2 identical over 13 bases. The germline gives CDR1 MNHEY, CDR2 SMNVEV (reference sequence). This CDR3 spans 18 amino acids. V gave up 9 bases and J gave up 5 bases; unmatched junction bases: 19. As DNA, the CDR3 is TGTGCCAGACAAACGTATGAGCCACTAGCGGGAGGGCCCCACGAGCAGTACTTC. Translating gives CARQTYEPLAGGPHEQYF.

The chain uses TRBV6-1 and TRBJ2-2, with a possible D match to TRBD2 (5 bases). Germline V lookup: CDR1 MNHNS, CDR2 SASEGT. Trimming cost V 7 bases and J 2 bases, with 14 bases left between them. CDR3 length equals 15 residues. The CDR3 is CASKRNSGNTGELFF. Written as DNA, the CDR3 is TGTGCCAGCAAACGGAACAGCGGTAACACCGGGGAGCTGTTTTTT.

V gene TRBV19 combines with J gene TRBJ2-5, with a weak D call TRBD2 (6 bases). This CDR3 has 14 residues. Per germline, CDR1 LNHDA and CDR2 SQIVND (reference sequence). Between the trimmed V and J ends, which lost 6 bases and 5 bases, there was a span of 16 bases. CDR3 DNA sequence: TGTGCCAGTAGCATCCACGGGGGAACGGAGACCCAGTACTTC. Protein product: CASSIHGGTETQYF.

The CDR3 DNA follows: TGCGCCAGCAGTATAAACAGACTAGCGGGGGGGCTGTACAATGAGCAGTTCTTC. Encoded protein: CASSINRLAGGLYNEQFF. This chain links TRBV5-1 with TRBJ2-1; 14 bases fit TRBD2. Per germline, CDR1 SGHRS and CDR2 YFSETQ. The CDR3 length is 18 residues. V trimming: 5 bases; J trimming: 4 bases; junction bases outside the gene matches: 11.

The rearrangement joins TRBV7-2 to TRBJ2-7; 8 bases fit TRBD1. The CDR3 extends over 15 amino acids. Per germline, CDR1 SGHTA and CDR2 FQGNSA. Unmatched junction bases numbered 9, after V lost 5 bases and J lost 3 bases. The CDR3 DNA reads as TGTGCCAGCAGCACACCAGCCGGGACAGGCTACGAGCAGTACTTC. The encoded protein is CASSTPAGTGYEQYF.

The gene calls are TRBV5-1 and TRBJ2-1; tentative D call: TRBD1 (6 bases). Trimming removed 0 bases from V and 5 bases from J, with 12 bases in between. Germline V gives CDR1 SGHRS, CDR2 YFSETQ. The CDR3 runs to 15 residues. CDR3 nucleotides: TGCGCCAGCAGCTTGGACAGGGCCGGTAACAATGAGCAGTTCTTC. Translating gives CASSLDRAGNNEQFF.

The gene calls are TRBV19 and TRBJ2-1; 14 bases are shared with TRBD2. The CDR3 totals 16 residues. The ends lost 6 bases at V and 8 bases at J; junction bases unmatched: 9. Looked up from germline, CDR1 is LNHDA and CDR2 is SQIVND (reference sequence). CDR3 amino acids: CASSGSPGLAGDEQFF. The CDR3 bases are TGTGCCAGTAGCGGGTCACCGGGACTAGCGGGAGATGAGCAGTTCTTC.

The gene calls are TRBV5-4 and TRBJ2-6, with TRBD1 matching 9 bases. The V gene's germline CDR1 is SGHNT and CDR2 YYREEE (reference sequence). V trimming: 4 bases; J trimming: 2 bases; junction bases outside the gene matches: 1. The CDR3 is 15 amino acids. The CDR3 loop is CASSGDRAGANVLTF. DNA for the CDR3: TGTGCCAGCAGCGGGGACAGGGCTGGGGCCAACGTCCTGACTTTC. The full variable domain, with the rest looked up from reference TRBV5-4 and TRBJ2-6, is ETGVTQSPTHLIKTRGQQVTLRCSSQSGHNTVSWYQQALGQGPQFIFQYYREEENGRGNFPPRFSGLQFPNYSSELNVNALELDDSALYLCASSGDRAGANVLTFGAGSRLTVL.

The chain couples TRBV2 to TRBJ2-5, with 11 bases fitting TRBD2. Germline CDR1 reads SNHLY; CDR2 reads FYNNEI. The V and J ends lost 7 bases and 5 bases, in that order; junction bases with no gene match: 15. The CDR3 contains 17 residues. The CDR3 loop reads CASKGPLLAGVRETQYF. The CDR3 DNA sequence: TGTGCCAGCAAGGGACCGTTACTAGCGGGAGTTCGGGAGACCCAGTACTTC.

The sample holds a few counts of this clone. V and J are TRBV6-1 and TRBJ2-5; 8 bases line up with TRBD2. This CDR3 has 15 residues. CDR1 and CDR2 (germline): MNHNS, SASEGT. V trimming: 9 bases; J trimming: 2 bases; junction bases outside the gene matches: 11. The CDR3 reads CASRWSGGPQETQYF. As DNA, the CDR3 is TGTGCCAGTAGATGGAGCGGGGGCCCACAAGAGACCCAGTACTTC.

The chain links TRBV19 to TRBJ1-1, with 7 bases lining up with TRBD1. The CDR3 consists of 13 residues. Germline V gene lookup returns CDR1 LNHDA and CDR2 SQIVND (reference sequence). The J segment lost 7 bases and the V segment lost 8 bases, leaving 10 bases of the junction unmatched. CDR3 sequence (DNA): TGTGCCAGTCTACGACAGGGAAATCGTGAAGCTTTCTTT. This gives the protein CASLRQGNREAFF.

J is TRBJ2-7 and V is TRBV28; the D gene is possibly TRBD1 (5 bases). With 3 bases removed from V and 0 bases from J, the gap between germline ends came to 15 bases. The CDR3 runs to 16 residues. CDR1 is MDHEN, CDR2 SYDVKM, per germline. CDR3 amino acids: CASSFPQGTNSYEQYF. DNA for the CDR3: TGTGCCAGCAGTTTTCCTCAGGGAACCAACTCCTACGAGCAGTACTTC. The full variable domain, its missing parts supplied by reference TRBV28 and TRBJ2-7, is DVKVTQSSRYLVKRTGEKVFLECVQDMDHENMFWYRQDPGLGLRLIYFSYDVKMKEKGDIPEGYSVSREKKERFSLILESASTNQTSMYLCASSFPQGTNSYEQYFGPGTRLTVT.

This chain links TRBV10-1 with TRBJ2-2; 8 bases align to TRBD2. CDR3 size: 15 residues. Germline-derived CDR1 and CDR2 are WNHNN and SYGVQD (reference sequence). With 4 bases clipped from V and 1 base from J, the junction kept 2 bases outside the gene matches. DNA for the CDR3: TGCGCCAGCAGTGCACTAGCGGAGAACACCGGGGAGCTGTTTTTT. This sequence encodes CASSALAENTGELFF.

The V and J genes are TRBV6-5 and TRBJ1-1, with 7 bases identical to TRBD1. V lost 5 bases, J lost 3 bases, and 6 bases stayed unmatched. This CDR3 contains 14 residues. Per germline, CDR1 MNHEY and CDR2 SVGAGI. CDR3 sequence: CASSNRGRYTEAFF. CDR3 nucleotide sequence: TGTGCCAGCAGTAATAGGGGGCGGTACACTGAAGCTTTCTTT.

V usage is TRBV28 and J usage is TRBJ1-2; 9 bases fit TRBD1. The CDR3 is 12 residues long. Germline V gene lookup returns CDR1 MDHEN and CDR2 SYDVKM. V shed 7 bases and J 6 bases; nucleotides not matched to a gene: 3. CDR3 residues: CASTTGGHGYTF. CDR3 in DNA: TGTGCCAGCACTACAGGGGGCCATGGCTACACCTTC.

For this clone: In the same sample, other DNA sequences code for this CDR3. The chain links TRBV5-1 to TRBJ2-7; 7 positions agree with TRBD1. The CDR3 has 14 residues. V trimming: 0 bases; J trimming: 5 bases; junction bases outside the gene matches: 5. Per the germline V gene, CDR1 is SGHRS and CDR2 is YFSETQ. CDR3 loop: CASSLGQGLDEQYF. For the CDR3, the DNA is TGCGCCAGCAGCTTGGGACAGGGCTTGGACGAGCAGTACTTC. The variable domain in full, completed from reference TRBV5-1 and TRBJ2-7, reads KAGVTQTPRYLIKTRGQQVTLSCSPISGHRSVSWYQQTPGQGLQFLFEYFSETQRNKGNFPGRFSGRQFSNSRSEMNVSTLELGDSALYLCASSLGQGLDEQYFGPGTRLTVT.

The gene calls are TRBV28 and TRBJ2-1; D unresolved. V was shortened by 2 bases and J by 6 bases, with 8 bases between the two germline ends. Germline-derived CDR1 and CDR2 are MDHEN and SYDVKM. CDR3 length: 13 residues. CDR3 sequence reads: CASSLKISNEQFF. The CDR3 DNA sequence: TGTGCCAGCAGTTTAAAGATCAGCAATGAGCAGTTCTTC.

This sequence joins TRBV6-5 and TRBJ1-1; TRBD1 agrees at 9 bases. The CDR3 sequence is 15 residues long. The germline V gene has CDR1 MNHEY and CDR2 SVGAGI. Trimming removed 7 bases from V and 8 bases from J; junction bases left unmatched: 14. CDR3 sequence reads: CASTKDRGLSREAFF. CDR3 nucleotides: TGTGCCAGCACTAAAGACAGGGGGTTATCACGCGAAGCTTTCTTT.

The chain couples TRBV19 to TRBJ2-7; TRBD1 agrees at 9 bases. The CDR3 sequence is 15 residues long. Germline CDR1 is LNHDA and CDR2 is SQIVND (reference sequence). V lost 6 bases, J lost 6 bases, and 12 bases stayed unmatched. The CDR3 nucleotides read TGTGCCAGTAGCAACCCGGGGGACAGGGTAAGCGAGCAGTACTTC. Translating gives CASSNPGDRVSEQYF.

The chain has TRBV15 and TRBJ2-5, with 8 nucleotides matching TRBD1. The last part of the DNA fits TRBJ2-7 better; the J call may be wrong. CDR1 LNHNV and CDR2 YYDKDF come from the germline V gene (reference sequence). This CDR3 is 15 amino acids long. The CDR3 DNA reads as TGTGCCACCAGCAGGGTGACAGGGGCGTCCTACGAGCAGTACTTC. Translated: CATSRVTGASYEQYF.

The V and J genes are TRBV27 and TRBJ1-5; D may be TRBD1 (5 bases). V gave up 4 bases and J gave up 1 base, with 11 bases separating them. Germline V gives CDR1 MNHEY, CDR2 SMNVEV (reference sequence). The CDR3 is made up of 15 amino acids. The CDR3 spells CASSWGGMSNQPQHF. In DNA, the CDR3 is TGTGCCAGCAGTTGGGGGGGGATGAGCAATCAGCCCCAGCATTTT.

This chain connects TRBV4-2 to TRBJ1-3; 10 bases agree with TRBD1. The CDR3 loop spans 19 amino acids. Germline-derived CDR1 and CDR2 are LGHNA and YNFKEQ. Trimming removed 1 base from V and 3 bases from J; junction bases left unmatched: 12. The CDR3 reads CASSQVQTSGTGDGNTIYF. The CDR3 DNA follows: TGTGCCAGCAGCCAAGTCCAGACGTCCGGGACAGGGGATGGAAACACCATATATTTT.

This clone was observed a handful of times. This sequence joins TRBV30 and TRBJ1-2; possibly TRBD1 for D (5 bases). V was pared by 2 bases and J by 8 bases, with 18 bases between. Germline assignment: CDR1 GTSNPN and CDR2 SVGIG (reference sequence). The CDR3 covers 14 residues. CDR3 in DNA: TGTGCCTGGAGTACCCCCGGGACTTTCTGGGGCTACACCTTC. This encodes CAWSTPGTFWGYTF.

In this sample, this clone turned up a few times. J is TRBJ2-2 and V is TRBV13, with D perhaps TRBD2 (5 bases). Trimming took off 7 bases at V and 8 bases at J, with 14 bases between the two ends. This CDR3 is built from 13 residues. Germline CDR1 and CDR2: PRHDT and FYEKMQ (reference sequence). The CDR3 here is CASNRGTGGELFF. The CDR3, as DNA: TGTGCCAGCAATCGGGGAACGGGGGGGGAGCTGTTTTTT.

This sequence joins TRBV25-1 and TRBJ2-5, with TRBD1 as a possible D gene (5 bases). V shed 4 bases and J shed 4 bases, with 19 bases lying between them. The germline V gene has CDR1 MGHDK and CDR2 SYGVNS. The CDR3 runs 16 residues. Here the CDR3 DNA reads TGTGCCAGCAGTGCTCAATCAGGGATCCGCGGAGAGACCCAGTACTTC. Protein sequence: CASSAQSGIRGETQYF.

The chain joins TRBV5-1 to TRBJ2-5, with D unresolved. V was trimmed by 4 bases and J by 1 base, leaving 11 bases between them. CDR3 size: 14 residues. Germline V gives CDR1 SGHRS, CDR2 YFSETQ. Here the CDR3 DNA reads TGCGCCAGCAGCCCGGTGGGCACCCAAGAGACCCAGTACTTC. Its translation: CASSPVGTQETQYF.